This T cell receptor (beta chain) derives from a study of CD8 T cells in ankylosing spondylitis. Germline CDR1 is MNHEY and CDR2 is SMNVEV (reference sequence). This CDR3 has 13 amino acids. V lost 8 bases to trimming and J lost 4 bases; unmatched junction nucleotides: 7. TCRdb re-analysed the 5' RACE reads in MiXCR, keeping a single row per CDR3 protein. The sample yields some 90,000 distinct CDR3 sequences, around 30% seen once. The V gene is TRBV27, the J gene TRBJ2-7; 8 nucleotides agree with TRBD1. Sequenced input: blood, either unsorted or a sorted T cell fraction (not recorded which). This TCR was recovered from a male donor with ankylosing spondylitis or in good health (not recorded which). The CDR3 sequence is CASRGRGPYEQYF. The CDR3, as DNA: TGTGCCAGCCGAGGCAGGGGGCCTTACGAGCAGTACTTC.